The next 13 T cell receptor beta chains were all read from a single sample in a study of preoperative IRX-2 immunotherapy in early breast cancer. The treatment: preoperative locoregional IRX-2 cytokine immunotherapy. The protocol was immunoSEQ multiplex PCR, while the TCRdb copy is restricted to in-frame clones and leaves out a portion. The sample has roughly 25,000 clones, roughly 95% seen once. The sequencing here drew on tumor tissue, taken after IRX-2 immunotherapy. These receptors all stem from a human donor with breast cancer.

This chain links TRBV5-4 with TRBJ2-3; no clear D gene. The V end was cut by 7 bases, the J end by 0 bases, with 15 bases between. The CDR3 runs 15 residues. Germline assignment: CDR1 SGHNT and CDR2 YYREEE (reference sequence). CDR3 region: CASYSRSSSTDTQYF. CDR3 coding DNA: TGTGCCAGCTACTCGAGAAGTAGTAGCACAGATACGCAGTATTTT.

The chain joins TRBV5-4 to TRBJ1-1; D remains unclear. The CDR3 runs to 14 residues. Germline V gives CDR1 SGHNT, CDR2 YYREEE (reference sequence). Between the trimmed V and J ends, which lost 4 bases and 1 base, there was a span of 11 bases. The CDR3 loop reads CASSPYTRNTEAFF. The CDR3 coding sequence is TGTGCCAGCAGCCCGTACACTAGGAACACTGAAGCTTTCTTT.

This rearrangement joins TRBV19 to TRBJ1-5, with D possibly being TRBD1 (5 bases). This CDR3 is 15 amino acids long. The germline CDR1 and CDR2 sequences are LNHDA and SQIVND (reference sequence). With 7 bases removed from V and 1 base from J, the gap between germline ends came to 14 bases. The CDR3 DNA is TGTGCCAGTATAGGAGGGGCGGGGAGCAATCAGCCCCAGCATTTT. Translated: CASIGGAGSNQPQHF.

The CDR3 is CASSPRLAGRTDTQYF. The CDR3 nucleotides read TGTGCCAGCAGCCCCCGACTAGCGGGGCGCACAGATACGCAGTATTTT. V gene TRBV11-2 combines with J gene TRBJ2-3; TRBD2 matches at 11 bases. V shed 5 bases, J shed 1 base, and the junction held 5 bases outside the gene matches. Germline lookup yields CDR1 SGHAT and CDR2 FQNNGV. The CDR3 extends over 16 amino acids. Filled out from reference TRBV11-2 and TRBJ2-3, the complete variable domain reads EAGVAQSPRYKIIEKRQSVAFWCNPISGHATLYWYQQILGQGPKLLIQFQNNGVVDDSQLPKDRFSAERLKGVDSTLKIQPAKLEDSAVYLCASSPRLAGRTDTQYFGPGTRLTVL.

The chain links TRBV7-9 to TRBJ2-2; no firm D call. This CDR3 contains 15 residues. Between the trimmed V and J ends, which lost 5 bases and 1 base, there was a span of 11 bases. In germline, CDR1 is SEHNR, CDR2 FQNEAQ (reference sequence). The CDR3 loop is CASSPRRGNTGELFF. The CDR3 DNA reads as TGTGCCAGCAGCCCAAGGAGAGGGAACACCGGGGAGCTGTTTTTT. The variable domain in full, with the rest retrieved from reference TRBV7-9 and TRBJ2-2, is DTGVSQNPRHKITKRGQNVTFRCDPISEHNRLYWYRQTLGQGPEFLTYFQNEAQLEKSRLLSDRFSAERPKGSFSTLEIQRTEQGDSAMYLCASSPRRGNTGELFFGEGSRLTVL.

CDR3 loop: CATSRVSRGTGELFF. The DNA of the CDR3 is TGTGCCACCAGCAGAGTCTCCCGGGGGACCGGGGAGCTGTTTTTT. The chain recombines TRBV15 with TRBJ2-2, with D tentatively TRBD2 (6 bases). Germline V gene sequence: CDR1 LNHNV, CDR2 YYDKDF (reference sequence). Trimming pared 1 base from V and 5 bases from J, leaving 11 bases between. CDR3 size: 15 residues.

This rearrangement joins TRBV9 to TRBJ1-3; weak D call: TRBD1 (5 bases). The germline V gene encodes CDR1 SGDLS and CDR2 YYNGEE. V was trimmed by 0 bases and J by 4 bases, leaving 14 bases between them. The CDR3 has 16 amino acids. CDR3 residues: CASSVALRGAGNTIYF. The CDR3, as DNA: TGTGCCAGCAGCGTAGCTCTCCGGGGCGCCGGAAACACCATATATTTT. Together with reference TRBV9 and TRBJ1-3, the CDR3 gives the full variable domain: DSGVTQTPKHLITATGQRVTLRCSPRSGDLSVYWYQQSLDQGLQFLIQYYNGEERAKGNILERFSAQQFPDLHSELNLSSLELGDSALYFCASSVALRGAGNTIYFGEGSWLTVV.

Only one count was recorded for this clone. The chain combines TRBV4-2 with TRBJ2-5; D gene uncertain. This CDR3 is built from 13 residues. V was clipped by 0 bases and J by 2 bases, with 4 bases between them. Per germline, CDR1 LGHNA and CDR2 YNFKEQ. The CDR3 coding sequence is TGTGCCAGCAGCCAAGACTTTCAAGAGACCCAGTACTTC. This encodes CASSQDFQETQYF.

The rearrangement links TRBV7-9 to TRBJ2-7; D unclear. V lost 3 bases, J lost 1 base, and 16 bases lay in between. Germline V gives CDR1 SEHNR, CDR2 FQNEAQ (reference sequence). The CDR3 is 16 residues long. The CDR3 region is CASSLSDFGLSYEQYF. In DNA, the CDR3 is TGTGCCAGCAGCTTGAGCGACTTCGGGCTGTCCTACGAGCAGTACTTC.

V usage is TRBV6-5 and J usage is TRBJ1-5, with D hard to call. The CDR3 extends over 12 amino acids. Trimming took off 6 bases at V and 2 bases at J, with 5 bases between the two ends. Germline V lookup: CDR1 MNHEY, CDR2 SVGAGI. The CDR3 reads CASRDGNQPQHF. The CDR3 bases are TGTGCCAGCAGAGACGGCAATCAGCCCCAGCATTTT.

This chain uses TRBV9 with TRBJ2-5; D may be TRBD1 (6 bases). CDR3 length equals 14 residues. Deletions cut 2 bases from V and 4 bases from J, with 12 bases between. CDR1 SGDLS and CDR2 YYNGEE come from the germline V gene. The CDR3 loop is CASSVQGNGETQYF. The CDR3 bases are TGTGCCAGCAGCGTGCAGGGGAATGGAGAGACCCAGTACTTC.

The chain joins TRBV6-5 to TRBJ2-3; tentative D call: TRBD2 (5 bases). Germline CDR1 and CDR2: MNHEY and SVGAGI. Trimming took 2 bases from V and 0 from J, leaving 6 bases between them. CDR3 size: 14 residues. In DNA, the CDR3 is TGTGCCAGCAGTTACGGCGGGAGCACAGATACGCAGTATTTT. Its protein product is CASSYGGSTDTQYF.

The chain combines TRBV19 with TRBJ1-5; D call uncertain. Trimming cost V 3 bases and J 0 bases, with 9 bases left between them. The length of the CDR3 is 15 residues. The germline gives CDR1 LNHDA, CDR2 SQIVND (reference sequence). The CDR3: CASSILRDSNQPQHF. The CDR3 bases are TGTGCCAGTAGTATTCTGCGGGATAGCAATCAGCCCCAGCATTTT. The variable domain in full, with the rest retrieved from reference TRBV19 and TRBJ1-5, is DGGITQSPKYLFRKEGQNVTLSCEQNLNHDAMYWYRQDPGQGLRLIYYSQIVNDFQKGDIAEGYSVSREKKESFPLTVTSAQKNPTAFYLCASSILRDSNQPQHFGDGTRLSIL.